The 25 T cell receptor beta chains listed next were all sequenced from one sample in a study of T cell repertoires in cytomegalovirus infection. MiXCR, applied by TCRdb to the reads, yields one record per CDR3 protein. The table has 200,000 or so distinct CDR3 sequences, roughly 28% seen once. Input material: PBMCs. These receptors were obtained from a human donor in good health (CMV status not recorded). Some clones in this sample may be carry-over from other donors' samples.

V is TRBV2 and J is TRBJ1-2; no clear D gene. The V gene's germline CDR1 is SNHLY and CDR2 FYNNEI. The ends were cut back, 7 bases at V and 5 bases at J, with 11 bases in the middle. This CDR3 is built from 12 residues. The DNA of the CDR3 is TGTGCCAGCACTGACCGGAGGTATGGCTACACCTTC. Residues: CASTDRRYGYTF. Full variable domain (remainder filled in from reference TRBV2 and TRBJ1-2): EPEVTQTPSHQVTQMGQEVILRCVPISNHLYFYWYRQILGQKVEFLVSFYNNEISEKSEIFDDQFSVERPDGSNFTLKIRSTKLEDSAMYFCASTDRRYGYTFGSGTRLTVV.

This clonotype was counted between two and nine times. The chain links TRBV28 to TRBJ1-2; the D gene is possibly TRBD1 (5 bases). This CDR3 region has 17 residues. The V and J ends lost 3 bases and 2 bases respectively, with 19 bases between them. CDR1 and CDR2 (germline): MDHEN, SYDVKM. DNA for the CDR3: TGTGCCAGCAGTTTTGGCGCTCCCATCGGGGGGAACTATGGCTACACCTTC. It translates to CASSFGAPIGGNYGYTF.

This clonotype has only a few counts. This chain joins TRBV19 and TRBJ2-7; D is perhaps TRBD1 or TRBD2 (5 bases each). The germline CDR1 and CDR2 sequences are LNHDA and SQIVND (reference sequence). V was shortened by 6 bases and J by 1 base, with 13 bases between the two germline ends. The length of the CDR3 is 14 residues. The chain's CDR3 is CASSPGTESYEQYF. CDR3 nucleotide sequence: TGTGCCAGTAGCCCCGGGACGGAATCCTACGAGCAGTACTTC. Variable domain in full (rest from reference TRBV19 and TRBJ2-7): DGGITQSPKYLFRKEGQNVTLSCEQNLNHDAMYWYRQDPGQGLRLIYYSQIVNDFQKGDIAEGYSVSREKKESFPLTVTSAQKNPTAFYLCASSPGTESYEQYFGPGTRLTVT.

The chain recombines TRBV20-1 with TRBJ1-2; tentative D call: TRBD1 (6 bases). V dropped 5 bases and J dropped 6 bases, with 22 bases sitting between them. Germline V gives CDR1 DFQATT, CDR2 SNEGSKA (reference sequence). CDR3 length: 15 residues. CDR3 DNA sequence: TGCAGTGCTTCCCGGGGGGGGGCGTCCGGGGATGGCTACACCTTC. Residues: CSASRGGASGDGYTF.

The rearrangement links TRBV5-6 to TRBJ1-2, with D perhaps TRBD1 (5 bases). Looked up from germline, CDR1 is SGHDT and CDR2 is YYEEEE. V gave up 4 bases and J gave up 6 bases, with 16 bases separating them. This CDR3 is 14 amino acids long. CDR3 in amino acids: CASSHLGTLHGYTF. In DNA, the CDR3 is TGTGCCAGCAGCCATCTCGGGACTCTGCATGGCTACACCTTC.

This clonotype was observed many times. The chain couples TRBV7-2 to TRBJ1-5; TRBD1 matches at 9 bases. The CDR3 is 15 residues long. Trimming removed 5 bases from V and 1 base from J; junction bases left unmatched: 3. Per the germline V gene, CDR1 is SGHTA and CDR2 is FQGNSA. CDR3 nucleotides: TGTGCCAGCAGCCTGACAGGGGGAAGCAATCAGCCCCAGCATTTT. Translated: CASSLTGGSNQPQHF.

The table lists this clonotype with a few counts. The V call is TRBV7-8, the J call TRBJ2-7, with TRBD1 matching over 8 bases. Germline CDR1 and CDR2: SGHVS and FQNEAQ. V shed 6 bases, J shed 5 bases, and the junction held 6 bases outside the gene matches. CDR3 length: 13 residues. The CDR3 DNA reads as TGTGCCAGCAGGCGACAGGGGAGGAACGAGCAGTACTTC. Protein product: CASRRQGRNEQYF.

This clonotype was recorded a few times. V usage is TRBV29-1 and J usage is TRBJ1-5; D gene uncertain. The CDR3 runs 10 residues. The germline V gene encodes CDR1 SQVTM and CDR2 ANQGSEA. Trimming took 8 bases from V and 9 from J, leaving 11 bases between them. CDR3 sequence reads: CSPYGGPQHF. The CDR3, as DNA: TGCAGCCCATACGGTGGGCCCCAGCATTTT. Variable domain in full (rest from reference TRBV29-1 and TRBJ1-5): SAVISQKPSRDICQRGTSLTIQCQVDSQVTMMFWYRQQPGQSLTLIATANQGSEATYESGFVIDKFPISRPNLTFSTLTVSNMSPEDSSIYLCSPYGGPQHFGDGTRLSIL.

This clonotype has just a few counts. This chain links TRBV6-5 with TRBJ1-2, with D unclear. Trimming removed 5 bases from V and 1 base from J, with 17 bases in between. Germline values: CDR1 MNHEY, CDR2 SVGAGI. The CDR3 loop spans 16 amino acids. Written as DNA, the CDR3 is TGTGCCAGCAGTCTAGGTGGTCGGCATTATAACTATGGCTACACCTTC. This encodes CASSLGGRHYNYGYTF.

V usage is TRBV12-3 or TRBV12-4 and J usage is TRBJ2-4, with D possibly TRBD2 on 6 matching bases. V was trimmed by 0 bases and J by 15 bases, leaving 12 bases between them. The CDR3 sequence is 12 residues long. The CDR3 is CASSLAGTFWYF. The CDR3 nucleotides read TGTGCCAGCAGTTTAGCGGGGACTTTTTGGTACTTC.

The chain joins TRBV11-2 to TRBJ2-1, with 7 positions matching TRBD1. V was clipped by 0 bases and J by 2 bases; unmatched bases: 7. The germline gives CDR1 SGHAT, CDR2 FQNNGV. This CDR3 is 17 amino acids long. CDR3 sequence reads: CASSLEGTGTAYNEQFF. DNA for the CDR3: TGTGCCAGCAGCTTAGAGGGAACCGGGACAGCCTACAATGAGCAGTTCTTC.

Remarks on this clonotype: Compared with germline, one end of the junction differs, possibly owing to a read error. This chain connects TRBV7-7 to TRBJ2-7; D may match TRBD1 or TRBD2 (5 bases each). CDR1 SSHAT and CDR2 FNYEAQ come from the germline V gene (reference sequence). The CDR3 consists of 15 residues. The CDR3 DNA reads TGTGCTAGCAGCCCAGGCTACGGGGCCTCCTACGAGCAGTACTTC. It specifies CASSPGYGASYEQYF.

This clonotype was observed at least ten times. CDR3 in DNA: TGTGCCAGCAGCTTAATAAACAGACCCTACGAGCAGTACTTC. Residues: CASSLINRPYEQYF. V gene TRBV7-2 combines with J gene TRBJ2-7; no firm D call. CDR1 is SGHTA, CDR2 FQGNSA, per germline. The CDR3 has 14 residues. Trimming removed 2 bases at V and 2 bases at J, with 10 bases between.

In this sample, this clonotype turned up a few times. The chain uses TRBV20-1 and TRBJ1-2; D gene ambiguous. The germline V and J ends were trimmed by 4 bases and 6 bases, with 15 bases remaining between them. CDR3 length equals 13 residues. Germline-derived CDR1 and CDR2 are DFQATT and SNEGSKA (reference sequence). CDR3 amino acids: CSANGPSLDGYTF. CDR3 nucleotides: TGCAGTGCTAATGGGCCTTCCTTGGATGGCTACACCTTC.

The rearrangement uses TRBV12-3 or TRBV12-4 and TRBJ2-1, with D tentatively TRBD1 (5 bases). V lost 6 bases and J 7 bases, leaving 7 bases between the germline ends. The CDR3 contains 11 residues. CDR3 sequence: CASRKGNEQFF. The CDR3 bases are TGTGCCAGCAGGAAGGGGAATGAGCAGTTCTTC.

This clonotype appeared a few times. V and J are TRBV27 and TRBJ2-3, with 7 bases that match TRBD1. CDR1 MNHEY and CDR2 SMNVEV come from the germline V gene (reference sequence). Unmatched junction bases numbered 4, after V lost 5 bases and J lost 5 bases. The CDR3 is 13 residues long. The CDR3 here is CASSPGTEDTQYF. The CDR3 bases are TGTGCCAGCAGTCCCGGGACAGAAGATACGCAGTATTTT.

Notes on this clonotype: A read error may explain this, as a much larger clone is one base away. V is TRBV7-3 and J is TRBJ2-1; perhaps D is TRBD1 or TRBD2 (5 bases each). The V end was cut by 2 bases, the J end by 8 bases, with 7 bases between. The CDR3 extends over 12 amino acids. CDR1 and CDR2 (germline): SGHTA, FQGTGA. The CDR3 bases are TGTGCCAGCAGCTTACTGGGGGATGAGCAGTTCTTC. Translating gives CASSLLGDEQFF.

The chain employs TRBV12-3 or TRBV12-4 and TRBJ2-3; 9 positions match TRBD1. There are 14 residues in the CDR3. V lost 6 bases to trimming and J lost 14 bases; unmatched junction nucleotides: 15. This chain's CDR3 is CASSPGTGNERPYF. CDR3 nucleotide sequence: TGTGCCAGCAGCCCCGGGACAGGGAACGAACGGCCGTATTTT.

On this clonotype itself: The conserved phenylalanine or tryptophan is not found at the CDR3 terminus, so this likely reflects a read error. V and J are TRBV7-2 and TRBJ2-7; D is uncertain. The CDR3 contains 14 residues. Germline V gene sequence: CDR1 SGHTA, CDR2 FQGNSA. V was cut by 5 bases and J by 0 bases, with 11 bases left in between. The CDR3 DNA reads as TGTGCCAGCAGCGTATATCTTTCCTCCTACGAGCAGTACTAC. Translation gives CASSVYLSSYEQYY.

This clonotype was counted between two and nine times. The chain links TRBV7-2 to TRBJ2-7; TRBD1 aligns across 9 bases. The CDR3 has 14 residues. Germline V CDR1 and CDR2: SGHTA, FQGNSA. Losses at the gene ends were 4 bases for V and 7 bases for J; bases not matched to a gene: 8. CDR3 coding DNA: TGTGCCAGCAGCTCCGGGACAGGGTTCGGGGAGCAGTACTTC. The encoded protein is CASSSGTGFGEQYF.

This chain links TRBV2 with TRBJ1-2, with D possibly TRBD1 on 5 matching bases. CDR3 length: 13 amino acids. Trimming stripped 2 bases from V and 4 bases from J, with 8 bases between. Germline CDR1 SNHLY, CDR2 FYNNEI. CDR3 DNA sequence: TGTGCCAGCAGTGAAACAGGAACCTATGGCTACACCTTC. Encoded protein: CASSETGTYGYTF.

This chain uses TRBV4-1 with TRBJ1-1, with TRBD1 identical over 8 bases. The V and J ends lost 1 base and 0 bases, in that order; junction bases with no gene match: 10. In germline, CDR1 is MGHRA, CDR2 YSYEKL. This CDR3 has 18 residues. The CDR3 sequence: CASSQGAGGGGLNTEAFF. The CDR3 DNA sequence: TGCGCCAGCAGCCAAGGGGCAGGGGGCGGGGGCCTGAACACTGAAGCTTTCTTT.

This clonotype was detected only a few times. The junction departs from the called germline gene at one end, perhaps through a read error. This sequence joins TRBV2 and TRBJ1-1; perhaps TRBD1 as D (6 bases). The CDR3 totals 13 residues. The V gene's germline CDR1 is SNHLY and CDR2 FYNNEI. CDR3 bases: TGTGCCAGCAGCAGGGGCCCGAACGCTGAAGCTTTCTTT. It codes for CASSRGPNAEAFF.

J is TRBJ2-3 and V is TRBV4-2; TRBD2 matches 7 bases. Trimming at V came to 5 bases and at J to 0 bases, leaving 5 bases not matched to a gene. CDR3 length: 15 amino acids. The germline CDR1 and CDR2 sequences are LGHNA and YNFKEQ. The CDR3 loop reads CASSGPSGSTDTQYF. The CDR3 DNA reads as TGTGCCAGCAGCGGTCCTAGCGGTAGCACAGATACGCAGTATTTT.

Here the CDR3 reads CASSAGLAASTSTDTQYF. CDR3 DNA sequence: TGTGCCAGCAGCGCCGGACTAGCAGCCAGCACTAGCACAGATACGCAGTATTTT. The chain is built from TRBV9 and TRBJ2-3; TRBD2 agrees at 8 bases. V was clipped by 3 bases and J by 0 bases; unmatched bases: 12. The CDR3 runs to 18 residues. Germline CDR1 is SGDLS and CDR2 is YYNGEE.